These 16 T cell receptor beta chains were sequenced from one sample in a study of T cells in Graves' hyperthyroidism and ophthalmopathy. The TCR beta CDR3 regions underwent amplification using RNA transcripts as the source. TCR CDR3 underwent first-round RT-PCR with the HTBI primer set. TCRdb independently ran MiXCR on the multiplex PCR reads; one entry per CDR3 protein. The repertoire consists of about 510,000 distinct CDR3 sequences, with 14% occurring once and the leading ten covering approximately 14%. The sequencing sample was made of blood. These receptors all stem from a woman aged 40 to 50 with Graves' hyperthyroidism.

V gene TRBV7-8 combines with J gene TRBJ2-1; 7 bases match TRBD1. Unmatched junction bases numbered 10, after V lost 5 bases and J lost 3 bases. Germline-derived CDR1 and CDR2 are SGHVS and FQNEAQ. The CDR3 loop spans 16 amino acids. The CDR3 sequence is CASSPLQGIIYNEQFF. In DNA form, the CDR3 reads TGTGCCAGCAGCCCTCTACAGGGGATAATCTACAATGAGCAGTTCTTC. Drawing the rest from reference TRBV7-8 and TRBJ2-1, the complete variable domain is GAGVSQSPRYKVAKRGQDVALRCDPISGHVSLFWYQQALGQGPEFLTYFQNEAQLDKSGLPSDRFFAERPEGSVSTLKIQRTQQEDSAVYLCASSPLQGIIYNEQFFGPGTRLTVL.

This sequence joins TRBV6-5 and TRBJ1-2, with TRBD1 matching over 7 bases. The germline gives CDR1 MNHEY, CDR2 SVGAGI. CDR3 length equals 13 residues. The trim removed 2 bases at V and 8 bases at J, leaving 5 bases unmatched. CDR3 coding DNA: TGTGCCAGCAGTTACCGGGACAGTATAGGCTACACCTTC. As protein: CASSYRDSIGYTF.

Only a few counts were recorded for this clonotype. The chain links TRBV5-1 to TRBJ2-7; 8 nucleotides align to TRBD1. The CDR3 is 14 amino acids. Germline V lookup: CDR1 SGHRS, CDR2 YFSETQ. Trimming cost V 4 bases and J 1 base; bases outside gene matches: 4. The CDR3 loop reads CASSGTGPSYEQYF. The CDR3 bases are TGCGCCAGCAGCGGGACAGGCCCTTCCTACGAGCAGTACTTC.

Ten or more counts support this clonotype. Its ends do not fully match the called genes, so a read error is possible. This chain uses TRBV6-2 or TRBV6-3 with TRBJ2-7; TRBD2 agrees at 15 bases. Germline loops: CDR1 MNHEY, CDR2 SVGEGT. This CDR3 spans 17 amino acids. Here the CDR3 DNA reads TGTGCCAGCAGTCACTCGAAGGGACTAGCGGGAGGATACGAGCAGTACTTC. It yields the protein CASSHSKGLAGGYEQYF.

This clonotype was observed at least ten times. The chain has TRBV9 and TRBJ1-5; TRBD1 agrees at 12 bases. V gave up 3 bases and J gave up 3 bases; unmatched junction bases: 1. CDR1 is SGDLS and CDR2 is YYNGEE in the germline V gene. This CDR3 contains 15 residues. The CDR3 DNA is TGTGCCAGCAGCGGGGGACAGGGGGCCAATCAGCCCCAGCATTTT. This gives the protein CASSGGQGANQPQHF.

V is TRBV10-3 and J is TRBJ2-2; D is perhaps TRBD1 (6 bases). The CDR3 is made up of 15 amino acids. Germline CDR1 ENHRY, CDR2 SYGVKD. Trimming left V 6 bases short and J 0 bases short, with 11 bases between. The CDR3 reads CAISSGTTNTGELFF. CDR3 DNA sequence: TGTGCCATCAGCTCCGGGACAACGAACACCGGGGAGCTGTTTTTT.

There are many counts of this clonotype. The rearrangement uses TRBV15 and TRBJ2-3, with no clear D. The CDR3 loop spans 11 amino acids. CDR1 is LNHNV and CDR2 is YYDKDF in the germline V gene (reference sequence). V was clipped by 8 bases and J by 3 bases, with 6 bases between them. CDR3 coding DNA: TGTGCCACCGCGGCAACAGATACGCAGTATTTT. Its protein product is CATAATDTQYF.

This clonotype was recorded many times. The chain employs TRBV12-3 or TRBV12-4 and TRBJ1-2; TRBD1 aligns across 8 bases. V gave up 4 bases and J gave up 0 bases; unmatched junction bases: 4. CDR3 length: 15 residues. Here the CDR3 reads CASSYRQGTNYGYTF. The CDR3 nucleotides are TGTGCCAGCAGTTATCGACAGGGGACTAACTATGGCTACACCTTC.

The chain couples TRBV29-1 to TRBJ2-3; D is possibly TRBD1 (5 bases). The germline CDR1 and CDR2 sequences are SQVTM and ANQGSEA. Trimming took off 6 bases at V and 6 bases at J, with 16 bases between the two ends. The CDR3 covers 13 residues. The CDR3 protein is CSVSDTLGDTQYF. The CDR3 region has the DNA TGCAGCGTCTCGGACACGCTGGGGGATACGCAGTATTTT.

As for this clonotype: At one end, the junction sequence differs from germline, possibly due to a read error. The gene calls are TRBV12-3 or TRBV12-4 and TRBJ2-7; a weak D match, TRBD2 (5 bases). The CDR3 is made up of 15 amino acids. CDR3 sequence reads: CASSLLGGRTYEQHF. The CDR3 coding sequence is TGTGCCAGCAGCCTTCTCGGAGGCAGAACCTACGAGCAGCACTTC.

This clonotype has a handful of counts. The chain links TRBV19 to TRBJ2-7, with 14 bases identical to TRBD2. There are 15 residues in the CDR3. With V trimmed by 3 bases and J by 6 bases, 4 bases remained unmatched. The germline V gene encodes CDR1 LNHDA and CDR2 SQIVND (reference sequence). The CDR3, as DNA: TGTGCCAGTAGTATGGGACTAGCGGGAGTTTCCGAGCAGTACTTC. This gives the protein CASSMGLAGVSEQYF.

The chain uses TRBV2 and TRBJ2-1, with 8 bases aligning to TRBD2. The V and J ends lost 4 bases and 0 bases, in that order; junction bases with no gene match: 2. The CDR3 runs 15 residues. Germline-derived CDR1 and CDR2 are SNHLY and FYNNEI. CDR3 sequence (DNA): TGTGCCAGCAGTGCTAGCGGGTACTCCTACAATGAGCAGTTCTTC. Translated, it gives CASSASGYSYNEQFF.

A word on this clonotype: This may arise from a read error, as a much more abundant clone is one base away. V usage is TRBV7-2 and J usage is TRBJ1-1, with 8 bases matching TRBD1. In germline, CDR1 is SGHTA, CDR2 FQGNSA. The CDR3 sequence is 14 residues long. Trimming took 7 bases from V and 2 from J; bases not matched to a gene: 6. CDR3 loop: CASNMDRVNTEAFF. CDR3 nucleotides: TGTGCCAGCAACATGGACAGGGTTAACACTGAAGCTTTCTTT.

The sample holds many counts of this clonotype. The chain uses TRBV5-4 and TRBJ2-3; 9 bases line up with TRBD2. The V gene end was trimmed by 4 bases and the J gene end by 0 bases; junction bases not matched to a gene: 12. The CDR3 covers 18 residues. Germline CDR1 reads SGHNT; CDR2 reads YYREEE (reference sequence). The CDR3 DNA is TGTGCCAGCAGCCCCAGAATCCGACTAGCGGAGAGCACAGATACGCAGTATTTT. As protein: CASSPRIRLAESTDTQYF.

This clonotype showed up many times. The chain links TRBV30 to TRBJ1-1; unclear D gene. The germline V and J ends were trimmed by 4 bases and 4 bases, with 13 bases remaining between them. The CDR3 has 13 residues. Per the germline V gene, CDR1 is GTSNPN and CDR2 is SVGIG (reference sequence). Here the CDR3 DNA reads TGTGCCTGGACTTCAGGACTGAGCACTGAAGCTTTCTTT. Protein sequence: CAWTSGLSTEAFF.

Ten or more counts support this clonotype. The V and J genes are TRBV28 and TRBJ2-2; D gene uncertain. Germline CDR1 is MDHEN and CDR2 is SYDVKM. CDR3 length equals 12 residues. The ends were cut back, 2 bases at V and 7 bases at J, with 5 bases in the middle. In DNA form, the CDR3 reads TGTGCCAGCAGTTTAAACTACGGGGAGCTGTTTTTT. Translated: CASSLNYGELFF.